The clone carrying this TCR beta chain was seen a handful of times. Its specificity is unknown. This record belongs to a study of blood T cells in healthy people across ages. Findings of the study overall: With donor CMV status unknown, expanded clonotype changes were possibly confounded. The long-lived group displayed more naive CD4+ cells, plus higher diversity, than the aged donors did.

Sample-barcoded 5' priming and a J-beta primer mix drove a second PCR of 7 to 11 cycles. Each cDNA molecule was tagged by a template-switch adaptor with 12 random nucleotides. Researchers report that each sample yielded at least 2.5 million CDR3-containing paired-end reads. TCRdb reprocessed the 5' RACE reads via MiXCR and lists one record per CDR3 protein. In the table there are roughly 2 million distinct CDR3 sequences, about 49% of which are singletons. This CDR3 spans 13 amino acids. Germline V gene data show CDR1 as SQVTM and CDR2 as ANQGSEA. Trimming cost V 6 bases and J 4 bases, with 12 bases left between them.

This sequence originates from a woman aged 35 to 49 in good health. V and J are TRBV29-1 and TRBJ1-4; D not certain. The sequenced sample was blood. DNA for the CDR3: TGCAGCGTGACGGTACAGCTTAATGAAAAACTGTTTTTT. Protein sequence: CSVTVQLNEKLFF.